The clone carrying this T cell receptor beta chain was detected ten times or more. No antigen is known for it. A distinct unique molecular identifier was carried by each TCR cDNA molecule. Using its own MiXCR run on the 5' RACE reads, TCRdb lists one record per CDR3 protein. The table has over 45,000 distinct CDR3 sequences, around 5.2% seen once. The record originates from a study of spatial heterogeneity in lung cancer. Study observations and caveats: Compared with follow-up, resection was when ubiquitous expanded tumor TCRs appeared in blood more.

Trimming left V 2 bases short and J 5 bases short, with 15 bases between. The CDR3 loop spans 16 amino acids. Per the germline V gene, CDR1 is MNHNS and CDR2 is SASEGT. Stated time point: sample taken at primary tumor resection. The cohort: 70 to 75 early-stage, untreated non-small cell lung cancer patients. Whole RNA was taken from tumor, nontumor lung or frozen PBMC; it was then sequenced unsorted. Sequences were derived from PBMCs, sampled at surgery. The TCR was taken from a male donor with early-stage non-small cell lung cancer. This rearrangement joins TRBV6-1 to TRBJ2-2, with D tentatively TRBD1 (5 bases). CDR3 DNA: TGTGCCAGCAGTGAAAGGACACCCTTGGGGACCGGGGAGCTGTTTTTT. Its protein is CASSERTPLGTGELFF.